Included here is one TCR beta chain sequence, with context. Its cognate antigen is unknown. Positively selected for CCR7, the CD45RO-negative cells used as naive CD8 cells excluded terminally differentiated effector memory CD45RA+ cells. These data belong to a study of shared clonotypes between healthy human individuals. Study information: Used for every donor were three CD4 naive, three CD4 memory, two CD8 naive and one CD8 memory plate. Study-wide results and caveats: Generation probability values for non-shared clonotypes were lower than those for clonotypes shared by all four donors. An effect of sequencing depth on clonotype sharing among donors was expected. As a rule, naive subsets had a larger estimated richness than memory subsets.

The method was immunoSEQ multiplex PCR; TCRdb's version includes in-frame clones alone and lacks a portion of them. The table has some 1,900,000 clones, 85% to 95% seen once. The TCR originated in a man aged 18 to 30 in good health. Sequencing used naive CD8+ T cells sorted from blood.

This CDR3 reads CASSLASGLYNEQFF. The DNA of the CDR3 is TGTGCCAGCAGCCTTGCTAGCGGGCTTTACAATGAGCAGTTCTTC. J is TRBJ2-1 and V is TRBV7-9, with 8 bases identical to TRBD2. The CDR3 is 15 amino acids. Germline V gene sequence: CDR1 SEHNR, CDR2 FQNEAQ (reference sequence). Trimming removed 5 bases from V and 4 bases from J; junction bases left unmatched: 7.